This TCR beta chain was recorded in a study of control samples from healthy donors and cancer patients. Per the germline V gene, CDR1 is LGHNA and CDR2 is YNFKEQ. V shed 4 bases and J shed 8 bases, with 20 bases lying between them. The CDR3 sequence is 16 residues long. Method: immunoSEQ multiplex PCR; TCRdb's copy keeps in-frame clones and lacks some. The sample holds about 100,000 clones, approximately 90% seen once. The material sequenced was blood. The clonotype comes from a man aged 25 to 45 in good health. This rearrangement joins TRBV4-2 to TRBJ2-2; TRBD1 might be the D (6 bases). CDR3 DNA sequence: TGTGCCAGCAGCCCTTCCCAGGGGTCCCCATGGGGGGAGCTGTTTTTT. Translating it yields CASSPSQGSPWGELFF.